This TCR beta chain originates from a study of human T cells and chemical hapten exposure. About the research overall: TCR yield per sample varied, mainly due to pooled library volumes. Findings and limits, study-wide: With regard to DPC sensitization, TCRs above 1 in 1000 frequency did not change.

Time point denoted: healthy volunteer bleed at 2 weeks. Total RNA extraction was carried out from unfractionated whole blood. What the library attached to individual cDNA molecules were unique molecular identifiers. Original analysis: A typical sample had 75,000 to 100,000 TCRs, with about 23,224 to 690,600 overall. TCRdb independently ran MiXCR on the RACE reads; one entry per CDR3 protein. These V and J calls originate from TCRdb's pipeline instead of the authors' own analysis. The sample lists tens of thousands of distinct CDR3 sequences; just under 9% were seen once. Germline V lookup: CDR1 MDHEN, CDR2 SYDVKM. V dropped 3 bases and J dropped 8 bases, with 16 bases sitting between them. The CDR3 covers 15 residues. This clonotype was seen only a few times. What it recognizes is unknown.

Input material: whole blood. The V call is TRBV28, the J call TRBJ2-2, with D possibly being TRBD1 or TRBD2 (7 bases each). The sequence was obtained from a female donor in good health. Some clones in this sample may be carry-over from other donors' samples. The CDR3 bases are TGTGCCAGCAGTTTCCAACCCAGGGGGGGAGGGGAGCTGTTTTTT. The encoded protein is CASSFQPRGGGELFF.